This entry is about one TCR beta chain. Its antigen remains unidentified. These data come from a study of cytomegalovirus exposure and HLA in healthy donors. Looking at the study overall: In an early release, HLA-typed donors contributed tens of millions of unique TCR sequences. Study-wide results and caveats: Reportedly, TCR beta sequences accurately predicted HLA-A and HLA-B alleles in most subjects.

With 60 Vbeta and 13 Jbeta primers, the PCR was carried out. TCRdb keeps only in-frame clones here, not all; method: immunoSEQ multiplex PCR. This table has approximately 150,000 clones, about 80% appearing once. The receptor was isolated from a man aged 18 to 30 in good health and CMV-seronegative. The source material was PBMCs.

Written as DNA, the CDR3 is TGCAGCGTTGTTGCGCCAGCCAAAAACATTCAGTACTTC. Its protein is CSVVAPAKNIQYF. This chain joins TRBV29-1 and TRBJ2-4, with D unclear. This CDR3 is built from 13 residues. V lost 4 bases, J lost 0 bases, and 7 bases lay in between. Germline loops: CDR1 SQVTM, CDR2 ANQGSEA.